This T cell receptor (beta chain) was obtained from a study of T cell responses to AZD1222 COVID-19 vaccine. The CDR3 covers 15 residues. V was trimmed by 1 base and J by 7 bases, leaving 16 bases between them. Germline CDR1 reads SGHTA; CDR2 reads FQGNSA. Study-level points and caveats: Dominant CD4 TCR responses targeted spike regions 160-218 and 743-854.

Points on this clone: Its antigen remains unknown.

Repertoires were generated with immunoSEQ multiplex PCR, while TCRdb's copy carries only in-frame clones and drops some. The sample yields about 87,000 clones, almost 90% seen once. The receptor comes from an adult in good health. The sample here was peripheral blood, taken on day 0 of AZD1222 vaccination. The rearrangement uses TRBV7-2 and TRBJ1-2; tentatively, D is TRBD1 (6 bases). The CDR3 coding sequence is TGTGCCAGCAGCTTAGAAACCCCAGGGGCAAGTGGCTACACCTTC. Encoded protein: CASSLETPGASGYTF.